Reported below is one TCR beta chain. The sample comes from a study of blood T cell repertoires in COVID-19. The protocol was immunoSEQ multiplex PCR, while the TCRdb copy is restricted to in-frame clones and leaves out a portion. This table holds some 58,000 clones, 90% found once. The CDR3 is made up of 13 amino acids. The germline CDR1 and CDR2 sequences are LNHDA and SQIVND (reference sequence). V was shortened by 6 bases and J by 4 bases, with 12 bases between the two germline ends. Sequenced sample: peripheral blood. The chain has TRBV19 and TRBJ2-5, with D possibly matching TRBD2 (5 bases). This clonotype was obtained from a man aged 40-49 years with acute or convalescent COVID-19. The CDR3: CASRRTLGETQYF. CDR3 sequence (DNA): TGTGCCAGTAGGCGGACTTTGGGAGAGACCCAGTACTTC.